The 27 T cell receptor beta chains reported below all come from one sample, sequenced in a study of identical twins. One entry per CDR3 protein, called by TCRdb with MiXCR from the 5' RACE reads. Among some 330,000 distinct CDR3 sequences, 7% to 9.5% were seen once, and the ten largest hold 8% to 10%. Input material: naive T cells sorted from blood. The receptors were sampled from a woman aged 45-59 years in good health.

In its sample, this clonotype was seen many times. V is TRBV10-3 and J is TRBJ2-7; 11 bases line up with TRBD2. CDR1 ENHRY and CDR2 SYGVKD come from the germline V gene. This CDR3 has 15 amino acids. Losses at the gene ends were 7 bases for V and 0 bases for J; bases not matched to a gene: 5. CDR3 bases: TGTGCCATCACCAAGGGACTAGCGGACTCCTACGAGCAGTACTTC. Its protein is CAITKGLADSYEQYF.

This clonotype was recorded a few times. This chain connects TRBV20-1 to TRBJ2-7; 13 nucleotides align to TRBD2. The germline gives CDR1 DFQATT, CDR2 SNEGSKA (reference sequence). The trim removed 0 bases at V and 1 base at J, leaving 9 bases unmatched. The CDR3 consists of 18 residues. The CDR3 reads CSARDPGLAGVPSYEQYF. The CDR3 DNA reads TGCAGTGCTAGAGATCCCGGACTAGCGGGAGTCCCTTCCTACGAGCAGTACTTC.

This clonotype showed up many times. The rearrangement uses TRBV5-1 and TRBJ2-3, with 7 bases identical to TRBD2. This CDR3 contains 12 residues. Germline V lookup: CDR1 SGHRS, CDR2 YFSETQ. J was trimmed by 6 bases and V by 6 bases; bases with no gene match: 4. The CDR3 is CASNSGGDTQYF. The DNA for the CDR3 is TGCGCCAGCAACTCGGGAGGCGATACGCAGTATTTT.

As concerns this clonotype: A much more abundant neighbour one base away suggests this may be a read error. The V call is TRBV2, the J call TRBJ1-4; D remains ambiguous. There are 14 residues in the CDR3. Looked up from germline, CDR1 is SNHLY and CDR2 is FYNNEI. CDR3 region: CASSKIQITEARPF. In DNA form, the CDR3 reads TGTGCCAGCAGTAAAATTCAAATTACAGAGGCCCGACCTTTT.

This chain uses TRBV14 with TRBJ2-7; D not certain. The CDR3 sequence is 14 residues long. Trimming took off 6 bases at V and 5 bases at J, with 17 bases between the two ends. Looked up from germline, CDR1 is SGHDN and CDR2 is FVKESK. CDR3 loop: CASRAARPFDEQYF. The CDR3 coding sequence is TGTGCCAGCAGGGCTGCCCGGCCTTTCGACGAGCAGTACTTC.

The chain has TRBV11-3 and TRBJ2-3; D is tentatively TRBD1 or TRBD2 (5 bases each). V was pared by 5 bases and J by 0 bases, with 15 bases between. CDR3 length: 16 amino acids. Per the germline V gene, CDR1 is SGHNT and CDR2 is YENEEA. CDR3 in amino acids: CASSPRTRGSTDTQYF. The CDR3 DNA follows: TGTGCCAGCAGCCCACGGACTCGGGGCAGCACAGATACGCAGTATTTT.

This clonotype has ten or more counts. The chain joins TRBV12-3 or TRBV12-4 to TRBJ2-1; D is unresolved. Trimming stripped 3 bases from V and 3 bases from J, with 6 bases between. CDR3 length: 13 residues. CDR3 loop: CASSFNLYNEQFF. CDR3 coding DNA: TGTGCCAGCAGTTTTAATCTCTACAATGAGCAGTTCTTC.

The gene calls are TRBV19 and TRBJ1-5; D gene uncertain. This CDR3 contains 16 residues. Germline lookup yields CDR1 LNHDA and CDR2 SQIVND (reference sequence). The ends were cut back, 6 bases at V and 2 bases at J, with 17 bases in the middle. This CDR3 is CASRETEQRGNQPQHF. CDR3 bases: TGTGCCAGTAGAGAAACGGAGCAGAGGGGCAATCAGCCCCAGCATTTT.

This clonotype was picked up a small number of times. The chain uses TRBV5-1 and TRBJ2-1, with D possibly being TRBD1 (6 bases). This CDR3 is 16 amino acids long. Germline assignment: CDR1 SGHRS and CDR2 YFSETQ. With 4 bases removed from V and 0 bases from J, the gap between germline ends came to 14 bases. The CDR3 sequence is CASSPGQTISYNEQFF. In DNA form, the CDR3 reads TGCGCCAGCAGCCCGGGACAAACAATCTCCTACAATGAGCAGTTCTTC.

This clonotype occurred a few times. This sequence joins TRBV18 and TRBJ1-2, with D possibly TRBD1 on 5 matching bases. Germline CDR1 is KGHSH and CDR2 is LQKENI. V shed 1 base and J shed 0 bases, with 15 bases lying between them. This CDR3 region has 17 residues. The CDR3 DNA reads TGTGCCAGCTCACCACTCAACCCGGGACGGCCTAACTATGGCTACACCTTC. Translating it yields CASSPLNPGRPNYGYTF.

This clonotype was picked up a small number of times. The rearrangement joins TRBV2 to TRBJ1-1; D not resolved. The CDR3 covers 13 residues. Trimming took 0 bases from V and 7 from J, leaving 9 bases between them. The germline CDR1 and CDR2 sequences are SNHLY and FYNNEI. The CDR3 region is CASSEARPGEAFF. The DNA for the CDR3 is TGTGCCAGCAGTGAAGCGCGCCCGGGTGAAGCTTTCTTT. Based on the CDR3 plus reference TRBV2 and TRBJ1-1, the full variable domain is EPEVTQTPSHQVTQMGQEVILRCVPISNHLYFYWYRQILGQKVEFLVSFYNNEISEKSEIFDDQFSVERPDGSNFTLKIRSTKLEDSAMYFCASSEARPGEAFFGQGTRLTVV.

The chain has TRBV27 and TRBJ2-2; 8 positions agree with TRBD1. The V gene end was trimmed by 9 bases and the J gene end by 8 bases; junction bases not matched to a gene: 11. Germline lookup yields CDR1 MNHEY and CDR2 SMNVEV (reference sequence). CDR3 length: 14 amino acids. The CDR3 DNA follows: TGTGCCAGTAAACCGGGACAGGCAAGGGGGGAGCTGTTTTTT. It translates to CASKPGQARGELFF.

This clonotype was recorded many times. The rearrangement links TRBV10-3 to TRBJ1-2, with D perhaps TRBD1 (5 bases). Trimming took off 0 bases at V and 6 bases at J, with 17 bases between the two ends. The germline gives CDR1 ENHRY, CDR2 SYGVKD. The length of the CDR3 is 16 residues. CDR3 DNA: TGTGCCATCAGTGAGTCGGGAATGCGGGGCCGGGATGGCTACACCTTC. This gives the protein CAISESGMRGRDGYTF.

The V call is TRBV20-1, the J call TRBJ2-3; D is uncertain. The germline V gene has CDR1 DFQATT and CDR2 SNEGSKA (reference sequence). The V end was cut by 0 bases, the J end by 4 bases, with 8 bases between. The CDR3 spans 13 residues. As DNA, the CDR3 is TGCAGTGCTAGAGAAGGAGCAGCAGATACGCAGTATTTT. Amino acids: CSAREGAADTQYF.

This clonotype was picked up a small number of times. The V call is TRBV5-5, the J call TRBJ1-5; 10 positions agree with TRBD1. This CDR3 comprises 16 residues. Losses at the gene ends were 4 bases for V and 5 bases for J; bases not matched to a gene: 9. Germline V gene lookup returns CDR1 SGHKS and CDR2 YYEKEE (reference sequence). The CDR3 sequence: CASSPLDRGSYQPQHF. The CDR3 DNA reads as TGTGCCAGCAGCCCCCTGGACAGGGGGTCGTATCAGCCCCAGCATTTT.

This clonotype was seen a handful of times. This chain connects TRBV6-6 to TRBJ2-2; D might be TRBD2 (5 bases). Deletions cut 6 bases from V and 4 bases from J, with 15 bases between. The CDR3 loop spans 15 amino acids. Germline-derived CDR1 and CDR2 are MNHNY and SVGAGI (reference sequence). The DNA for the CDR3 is TGTGCCAGCAGCACACTGGACTCCTCCACCGGGGAGCTGTTTTTT. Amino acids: CASSTLDSSTGELFF.

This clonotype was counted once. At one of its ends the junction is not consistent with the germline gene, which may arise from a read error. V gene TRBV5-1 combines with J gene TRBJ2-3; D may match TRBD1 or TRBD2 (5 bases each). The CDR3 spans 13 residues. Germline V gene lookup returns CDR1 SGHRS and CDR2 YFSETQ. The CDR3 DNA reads TGCACCAGCGATAGAGGGGGCACAGATACGCAGTATTTT. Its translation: CTSDRGGTDTQYF.

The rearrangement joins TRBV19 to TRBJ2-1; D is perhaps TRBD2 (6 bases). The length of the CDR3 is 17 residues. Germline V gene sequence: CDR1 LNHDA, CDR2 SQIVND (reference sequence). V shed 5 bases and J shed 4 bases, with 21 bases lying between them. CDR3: CASSSIAAGGKYNEQFF. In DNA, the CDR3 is TGTGCCAGTAGTTCAATAGCGGCAGGAGGAAAGTACAATGAGCAGTTCTTC.

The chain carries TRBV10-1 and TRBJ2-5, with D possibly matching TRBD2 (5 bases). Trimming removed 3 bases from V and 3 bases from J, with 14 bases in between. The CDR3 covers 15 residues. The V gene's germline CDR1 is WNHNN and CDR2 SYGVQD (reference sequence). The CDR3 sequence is CASSDRSGLKETQYF. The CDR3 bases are TGCGCCAGCAGTGATCGGAGCGGACTGAAAGAGACCCAGTACTTC.

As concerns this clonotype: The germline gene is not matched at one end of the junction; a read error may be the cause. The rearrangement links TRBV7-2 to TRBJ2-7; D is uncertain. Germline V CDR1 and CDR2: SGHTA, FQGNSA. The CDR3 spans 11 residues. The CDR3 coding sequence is TGTGCCAGCAGCCGCTCCCACGAGCAGTACTTC. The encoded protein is CASSRSHEQYF.

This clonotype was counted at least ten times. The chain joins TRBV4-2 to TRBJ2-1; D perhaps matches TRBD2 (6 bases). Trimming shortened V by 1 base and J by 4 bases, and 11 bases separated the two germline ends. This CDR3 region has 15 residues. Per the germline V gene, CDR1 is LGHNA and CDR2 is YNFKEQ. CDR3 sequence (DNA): TGTGCCAGCAGCCAAGGGGAGGCTCTTTACAATGAGCAGTTCTTC. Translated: CASSQGEALYNEQFF.

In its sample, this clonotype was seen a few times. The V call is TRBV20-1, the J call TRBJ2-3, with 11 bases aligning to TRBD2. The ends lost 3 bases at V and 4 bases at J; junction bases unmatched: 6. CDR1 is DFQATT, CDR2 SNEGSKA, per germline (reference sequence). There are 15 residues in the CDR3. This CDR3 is CSASTSGSFADTQYF. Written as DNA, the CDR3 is TGCAGTGCTAGTACTAGCGGGAGTTTTGCAGATACGCAGTATTTT.

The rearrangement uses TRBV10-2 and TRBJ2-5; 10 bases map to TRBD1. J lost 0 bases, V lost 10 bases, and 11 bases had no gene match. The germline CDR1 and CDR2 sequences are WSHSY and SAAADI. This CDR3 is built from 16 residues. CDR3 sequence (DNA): TGCGCCACGACAGGGGGCAGAGTAGGGTACCAAGAGACCCAGTACTTC. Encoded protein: CATTGGRVGYQETQYF.

The CDR3 loop reads CASSLRSQQFF. CDR3 coding DNA: TGTGCCAGCAGTTTACGTTCCCAGCAGTTCTTC. This sequence joins TRBV12-3 or TRBV12-4 and TRBJ2-1; D unresolved. Trimming removed 2 bases at V and 11 bases at J, with 7 bases between. CDR3 length: 11 residues.

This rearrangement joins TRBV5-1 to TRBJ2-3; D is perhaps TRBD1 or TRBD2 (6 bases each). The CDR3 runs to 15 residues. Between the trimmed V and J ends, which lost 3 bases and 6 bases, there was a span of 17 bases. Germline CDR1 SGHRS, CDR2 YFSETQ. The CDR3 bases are TGCGCCAGCAGCTCGAGGGGGGACCTTAGGGATACGCAGTATTTT. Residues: CASSSRGDLRDTQYF.

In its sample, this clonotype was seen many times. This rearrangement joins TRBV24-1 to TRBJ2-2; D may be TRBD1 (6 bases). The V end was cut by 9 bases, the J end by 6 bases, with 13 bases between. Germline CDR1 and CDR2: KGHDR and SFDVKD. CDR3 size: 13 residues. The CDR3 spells CATETAGAGELFF. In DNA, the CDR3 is TGTGCCACCGAGACTGCAGGGGCCGGGGAGCTGTTTTTT.

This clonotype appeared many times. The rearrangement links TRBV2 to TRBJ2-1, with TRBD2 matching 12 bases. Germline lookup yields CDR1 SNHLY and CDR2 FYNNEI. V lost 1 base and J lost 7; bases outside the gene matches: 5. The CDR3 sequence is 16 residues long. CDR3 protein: CASSEGGLAGRNEQFF. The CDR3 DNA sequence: TGTGCCAGCAGTGAAGGAGGACTAGCGGGACGGAATGAGCAGTTCTTC. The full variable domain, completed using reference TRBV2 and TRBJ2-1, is EPEVTQTPSHQVTQMGQEVILRCVPISNHLYFYWYRQILGQKVEFLVSFYNNEISEKSEIFDDQFSVERPDGSNFTLKIRSTKLEDSAMYFCASSEGGLAGRNEQFFGPGTRLTVL.